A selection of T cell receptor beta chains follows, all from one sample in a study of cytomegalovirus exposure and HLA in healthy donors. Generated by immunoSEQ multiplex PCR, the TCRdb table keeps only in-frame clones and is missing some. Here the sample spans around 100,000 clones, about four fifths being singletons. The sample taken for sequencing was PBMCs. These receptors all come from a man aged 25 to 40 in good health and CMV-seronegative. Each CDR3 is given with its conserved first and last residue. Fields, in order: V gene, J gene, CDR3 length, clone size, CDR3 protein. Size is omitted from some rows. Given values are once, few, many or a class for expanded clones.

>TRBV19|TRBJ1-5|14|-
CASSIGYSNQPQHF
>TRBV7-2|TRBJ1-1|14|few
CASSRSRVRTEAFF
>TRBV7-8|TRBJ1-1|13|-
CASSLGQETEAFF
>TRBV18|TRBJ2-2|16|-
CASSQLPGTYTGELFF
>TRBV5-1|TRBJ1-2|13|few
CASSTDRDYGYTF
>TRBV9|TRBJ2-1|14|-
CASSLQREKDEQFF
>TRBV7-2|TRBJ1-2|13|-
CASSFTGDYGYTF
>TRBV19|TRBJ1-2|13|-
CASSIQGGGGYTF
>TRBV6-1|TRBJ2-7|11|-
CASRVSYEQYF
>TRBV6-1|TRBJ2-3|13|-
CASGLAYTDTQYF
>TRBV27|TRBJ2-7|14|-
CASSRLAGIYEQYF
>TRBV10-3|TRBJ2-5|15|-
CAISEGAGRQETQYF
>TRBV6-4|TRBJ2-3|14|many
CASSEGGASNTQYF
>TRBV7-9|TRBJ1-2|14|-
CASSLAGQGDGYTF
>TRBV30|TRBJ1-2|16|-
CAWRRDRGRFDYGYTF
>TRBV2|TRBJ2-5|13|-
CASFSGGVETQYF
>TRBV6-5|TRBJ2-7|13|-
CASSGTSGYEQYF
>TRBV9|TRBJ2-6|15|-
CASSVGWAGANVLTF
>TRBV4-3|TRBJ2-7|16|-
CASSQEWTFHPYEQYF
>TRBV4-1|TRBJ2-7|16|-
CASSHTGGTGVYEQYF
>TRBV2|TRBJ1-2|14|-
CASSPPKTVYGYTF
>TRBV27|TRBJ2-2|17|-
CASSLRTSGINDGELFF
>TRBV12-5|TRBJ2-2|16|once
CASGSVGGVFTGELFF
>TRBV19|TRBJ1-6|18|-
CASSIDGDRYDFGSPLHF
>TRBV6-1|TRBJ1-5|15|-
CASSPQDGGNQPQHF
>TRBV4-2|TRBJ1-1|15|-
CASSSRTGGRAEAFF
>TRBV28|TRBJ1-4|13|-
CASSTTQGEKLFF
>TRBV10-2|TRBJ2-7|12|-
CASSDRGYEQYF
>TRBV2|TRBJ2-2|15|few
CASTYGTTGSGELFF
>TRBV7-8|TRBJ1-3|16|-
CASSLVGQDSGNTIYF
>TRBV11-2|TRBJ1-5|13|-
CASSLDLRQPQHF
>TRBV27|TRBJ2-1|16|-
CASSPQGTAPANEQFF
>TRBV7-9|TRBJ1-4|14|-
CASSSSGADEKLFF
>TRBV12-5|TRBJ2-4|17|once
CASGLATKTGAQNIQYF
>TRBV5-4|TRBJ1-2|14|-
CASSSLGSNYGYTF
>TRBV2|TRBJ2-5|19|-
CASSEDVLIGTGKEETQYF
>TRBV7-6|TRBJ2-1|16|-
CASSLVGGGPPNEQFF